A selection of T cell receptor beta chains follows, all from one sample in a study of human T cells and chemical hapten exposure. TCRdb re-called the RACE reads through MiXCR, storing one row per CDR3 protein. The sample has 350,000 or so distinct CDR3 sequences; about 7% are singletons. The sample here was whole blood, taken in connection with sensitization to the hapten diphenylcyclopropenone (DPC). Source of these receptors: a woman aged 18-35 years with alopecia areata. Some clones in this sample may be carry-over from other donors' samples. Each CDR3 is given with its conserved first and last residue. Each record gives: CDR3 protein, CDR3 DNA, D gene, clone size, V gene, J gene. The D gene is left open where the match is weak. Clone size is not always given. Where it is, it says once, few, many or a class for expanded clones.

CAIRDTTEAFF	TGTGCCATCAGGGACACCACTGAAGCTTTCTTT	NA	NA	TRBV10-3	TRBJ1-1
CASSLKGGSSNQPQHF	TGTGCCAGCAGTCTCAAGGGGGGGAGTTCCAATCAGCCCCAGCATTTT	NA	few	TRBV27	TRBJ1-5
CASSLSGWETQYF	TGTGCCAGCAGTTTATCAGGTTGGGAGACCCAGTACTTC	NA	few	TRBV27	TRBJ2-5
CASSAGGRGANYGYTF	TGTGCCAGCAGTGCAGGGGGGCGCGGGGCTAACTATGGCTACACCTTC	TRBD1	many	TRBV6-1	TRBJ1-2
CASSVGGTDVPYEQYF	TGTGCCAGCAGCGTAGGGGGCACCGACGTCCCCTACGAGCAGTACTTC	NA	NA	TRBV9	TRBJ2-7
CASSPRTGLYGYTF	TGTGCCAGCAGCCCCCGCACAGGTCTCTATGGCTACACCTTC	NA	many	TRBV28	TRBJ1-2
CASSWNRDKLNGYTF	TGTGCCAGCAGTTGGAACCGGGACAAGCTTAATGGCTACACCTTC	NA	few	TRBV6-6	TRBJ1-2
CASSPKLMAEDTQYF	TGTGCCAGCAGTCCGAAGTTAATGGCGGAAGATACGCAGTATTTT	NA	once	TRBV6-6	TRBJ2-3
CASSYRATNQPQHF	TGTGCCAGCAGTTACAGGGCGACTAATCAGCCCCAGCATTTT	NA	many	TRBV6-5	TRBJ1-5
CASSSVGDEAFF	TGTGCCAGCTCATCGGTGGGCGATGAAGCTTTCTTT	NA	few	TRBV18	TRBJ1-1
CATSQDRNYGYTF	TGTGCCACCAGCCAGGACAGAAACTATGGCTACACCTTC	NA	few	TRBV15	TRBJ1-2
CASIPKAANNYGYTF	TGTGCCAGCATCCCAAAGGCGGCAAATAACTATGGCTACACCTTC	NA	NA	TRBV2	TRBJ1-2
CAGQEENTGELFF	TGTGCCGGCCAGGAGGAGAACACCGGGGAGCTGTTTTTT	NA	many	TRBV6-2/TRBV6-3	TRBJ2-2
CASVLWSEAFF	TGTGCCAGCGTCCTTTGGTCTGAAGCTTTCTTT	NA	few	TRBV2	TRBJ1-1
CATSSASGGSYNEQFF	TGTGCCACCAGTTCGGCTAGCGGGGGGTCCTACAATGAGCAGTTCTTC	TRBD2	few	TRBV24-1	TRBJ2-1
CSARDAAGGYNEQFF	TGCAGTGCTAGAGATGCGGCGGGGGGGTACAATGAGCAGTTCTTC	TRBD2	NA	TRBV20-1	TRBJ2-1
CASSLWVSGEQYF	TGTGCCAGCAGTTTATGGGTGTCTGGCGAGCAGTACTTC	NA	few	TRBV12-3/TRBV12-4	TRBJ2-7
CASSLRGTFYEQYF	TGTGCCAGCAGCTTGCGGGGGACCTTCTACGAGCAGTACTTC	NA	few	TRBV5-4	TRBJ2-7
CASRRGFGYGYTF	TGTGCCAGCAGGAGAGGGTTCGGCTATGGCTACACCTTC	NA	many	TRBV12-3/TRBV12-4	TRBJ1-2
CASSQLEQFNEKLFF	TGTGCCAGCAGCCAATTGGAACAGTTTAATGAAAAACTGTTTTTT	NA	few	TRBV16	TRBJ1-4
CASSSPSSGGTDTQYF	TGCGCCAGCAGCTCTCCATCTAGCGGGGGAACAGATACGCAGTATTTT	TRBD2	few	TRBV5-1	TRBJ2-3
CASSYVGQAYGYTF	TGTGCCAGCAGTTACGTGGGACAGGCCTATGGCTACACCTTC	TRBD1	many	TRBV6-2/TRBV6-3	TRBJ1-2
CASSQRPPGGGTTDTQYF	TGCGCCAGCAGCCAACGCCCCCCGGGCGGGGGCACCACAGATACGCAGTATTTT	NA	NA	TRBV4-1	TRBJ2-3
CASSSRAIFTLASTDTQYF	TGTGCCAGCAGCTCCAGGGCGATTTTTACTCTCGCTAGCACAGATACGCAGTATTTT	NA	many	TRBV7-6	TRBJ2-3
CASSQDLMQATNTEAFF	TGCGCCAGCAGCCAAGATCTTATGCAGGCGACGAACACTGAAGCTTTCTTT	NA	NA	TRBV4-3	TRBJ1-1
CASSSDLPTGELFF	TGTGCCAGCAGTTCCGACTTACCCACCGGGGAGCTGTTTTTT	NA	few	TRBV28	TRBJ2-2
CASSLARDTDTQYF	TGTGCCAGCAGCTTAGCTCGGGACACAGATACGCAGTATTTT	NA	many	TRBV7-2	TRBJ2-3
CASSFGTGGNTEAFF	TGTGCCAGCAGCTTTGGGACAGGGGGGAACACTGAAGCTTTCTTT	TRBD1	few	TRBV5-4	TRBJ1-1
CSVVMPGAKNIQYF	TGCAGCGTTGTGATGCCGGGCGCCAAAAACATTCAGTACTTC	NA	few	TRBV29-1	TRBJ2-4
CSVSGLVDHEQYF	TGCAGTGTTTCTGGACTAGTCGACCACGAGCAGTACTTC	TRBD2	NA	TRBV20-1	TRBJ2-7
CSAATLVGTDTQYF	TGCAGCGCCGCCACCCTCGTAGGCACAGATACGCAGTATTTT	NA	few	TRBV29-1	TRBJ2-3